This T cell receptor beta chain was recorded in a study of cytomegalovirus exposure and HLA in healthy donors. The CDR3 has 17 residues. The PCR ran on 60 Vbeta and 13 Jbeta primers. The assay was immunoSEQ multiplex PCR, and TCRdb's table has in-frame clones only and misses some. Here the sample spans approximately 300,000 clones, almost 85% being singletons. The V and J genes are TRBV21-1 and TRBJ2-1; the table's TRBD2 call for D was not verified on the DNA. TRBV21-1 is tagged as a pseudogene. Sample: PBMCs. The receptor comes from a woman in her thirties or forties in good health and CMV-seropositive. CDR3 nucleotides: TGTGCCAGCAGCATGAAAGTGACTAGCGGGAGAAGAATTGAGCAGTTCTTC. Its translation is CASSMKVTSGRRIEQFF.